The sequence of this TCR beta chain was determined in a study of shared clonotypes between healthy human individuals. Study-wide background: Three men and a couple of women, aged 18 to 49, were donors. CD4 naive and memory got three plates each, CD8 naive two, CD8 memory one. Study-wide results and caveats: The study found 4.5% to 5% of naive CD4 clonotypes shared across four donors. It was expected that sequencing depth would affect clonotype sharing among donors.

Per the germline V gene, CDR1 is SGHVS and CDR2 is FQNEAQ. The length of the CDR3 is 16 residues. The ends were cut back, 5 bases at V and 2 bases at J, with 17 bases in the middle. A few counts support this clone. Its cognate antigen is unknown. This table comes from immunoSEQ multiplex PCR, and its TCRdb copy is limited to in-frame clones, with some not included. The top ten clones hold roughly 0.62% of a sample with more than 900,000 clones, around 78% of them seen once. The chain carries TRBV7-8 and TRBJ2-3; a possible D gene is TRBD2 (6 bases). The sequenced sample consisted of memory CD4+ T cells from PBMCs. Subset given: CD45RA-negative fraction. This clonotype was sampled from a man younger than 35 in good health. Some clones in this sample may be carry-over from other donors' samples. CDR3 DNA: TGTGCCAGCAGCCCCCCGGGACTCCGCAACACAGATACGCAGTATTTT. Its protein is CASSPPGLRNTDTQYF.